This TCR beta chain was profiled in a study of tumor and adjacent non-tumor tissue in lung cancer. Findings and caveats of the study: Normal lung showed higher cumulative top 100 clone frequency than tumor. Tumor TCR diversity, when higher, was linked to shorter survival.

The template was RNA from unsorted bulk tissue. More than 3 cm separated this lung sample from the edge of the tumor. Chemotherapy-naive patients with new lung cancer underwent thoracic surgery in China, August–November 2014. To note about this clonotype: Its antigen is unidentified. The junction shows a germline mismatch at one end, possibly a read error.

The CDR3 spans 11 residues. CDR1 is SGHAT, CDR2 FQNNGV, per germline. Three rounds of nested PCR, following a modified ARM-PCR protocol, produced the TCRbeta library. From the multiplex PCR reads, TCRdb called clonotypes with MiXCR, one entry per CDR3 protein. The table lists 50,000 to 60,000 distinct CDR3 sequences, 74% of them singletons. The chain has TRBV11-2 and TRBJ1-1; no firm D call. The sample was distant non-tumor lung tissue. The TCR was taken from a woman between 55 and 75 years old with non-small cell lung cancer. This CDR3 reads CASSLVTGAFF. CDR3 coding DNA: TGTGCAAGCAGCCTAGTGACTGGAGCTTTCTTT.